This TCR beta chain was identified during a study of lung T cells in sarcoidosis with Löfgren's syndrome. Across the study: Löfgren's syndrome patients were the main repertoire analysis focus.

Using its own MiXCR run on the reads, TCRdb lists one record per CDR3 protein. This repertoire shows some 19,000 distinct CDR3 sequences, approximately 22% found once; its top ten account for approximately 0.77%. The CDR3 loop spans 14 amino acids. CDR1 and CDR2 from the germline V gene are MNHNS and SASEGT. V lost 6 bases to trimming and J lost 4 bases, with 13 bases between them. By frequency in the sample, this clonotype is medium-sized. The sequenced sample consisted of CD4+ T cells from bronchoalveolar lavage. This sequence was found in a human donor with sarcoidosis (Löfgren's syndrome or another form), or a control subject (not recorded which). The chain combines TRBV6-1 with TRBJ2-1; a weak D match, TRBD1 (6 bases). CDR3 nucleotides: TGTGCCAGCAGGAGGACAGTACTATACAATGAGCAGTTCTTC. It codes for CASRRTVLYNEQFF.